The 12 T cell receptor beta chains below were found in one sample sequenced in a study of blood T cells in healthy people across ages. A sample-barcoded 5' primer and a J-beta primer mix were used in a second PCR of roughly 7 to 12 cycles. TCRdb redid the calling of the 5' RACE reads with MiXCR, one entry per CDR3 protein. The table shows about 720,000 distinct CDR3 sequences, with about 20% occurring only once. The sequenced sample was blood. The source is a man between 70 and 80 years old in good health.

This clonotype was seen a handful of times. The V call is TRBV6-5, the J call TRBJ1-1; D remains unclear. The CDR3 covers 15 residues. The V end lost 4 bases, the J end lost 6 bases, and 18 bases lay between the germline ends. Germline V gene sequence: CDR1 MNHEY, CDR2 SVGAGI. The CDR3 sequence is CASSFAGPVGSEAFF. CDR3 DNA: TGTGCCAGCAGTTTCGCCGGGCCCGTGGGCTCTGAAGCTTTCTTT.

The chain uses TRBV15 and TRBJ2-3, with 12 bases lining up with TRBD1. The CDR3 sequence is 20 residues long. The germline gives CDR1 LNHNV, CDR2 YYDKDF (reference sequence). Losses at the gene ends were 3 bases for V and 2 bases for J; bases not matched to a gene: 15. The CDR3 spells CATSSAGTGGALRITDTQYF. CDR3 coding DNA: TGTGCCACCAGCAGTGCCGGGACAGGGGGCGCGTTAAGGATCACAGATACGCAGTATTTT.

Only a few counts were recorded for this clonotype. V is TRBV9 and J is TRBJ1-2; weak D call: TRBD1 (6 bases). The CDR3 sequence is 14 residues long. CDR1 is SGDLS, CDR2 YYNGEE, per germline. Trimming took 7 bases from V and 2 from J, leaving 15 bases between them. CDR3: CASGRGADNYGYTF. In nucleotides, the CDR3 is TGTGCCAGCGGCCGGGGGGCGGACAACTATGGCTACACCTTC.

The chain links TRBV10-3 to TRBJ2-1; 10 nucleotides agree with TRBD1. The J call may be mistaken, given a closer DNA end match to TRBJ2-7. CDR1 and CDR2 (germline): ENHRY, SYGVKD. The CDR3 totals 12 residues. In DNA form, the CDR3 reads TGTGCCATCAGGGGGACAGGGGATGAGCAGTACGTC. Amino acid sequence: CAIRGTGDEQYV.

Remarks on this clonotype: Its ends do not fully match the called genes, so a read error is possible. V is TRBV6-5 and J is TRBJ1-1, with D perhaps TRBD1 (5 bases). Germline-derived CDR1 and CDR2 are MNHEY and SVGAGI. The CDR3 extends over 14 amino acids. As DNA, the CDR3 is TGTGCCAGCAGTTACTCAGGGACGAACACTGGAGCTTTCTTT. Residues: CASSYSGTNTGAFF.

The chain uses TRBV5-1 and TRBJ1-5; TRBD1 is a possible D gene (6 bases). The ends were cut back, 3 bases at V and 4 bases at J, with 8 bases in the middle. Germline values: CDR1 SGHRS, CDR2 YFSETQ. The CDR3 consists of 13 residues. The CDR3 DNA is TGCGCCAGCAGCTGGGACATAAATCAGCCCCAGCATTTT. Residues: CASSWDINQPQHF.

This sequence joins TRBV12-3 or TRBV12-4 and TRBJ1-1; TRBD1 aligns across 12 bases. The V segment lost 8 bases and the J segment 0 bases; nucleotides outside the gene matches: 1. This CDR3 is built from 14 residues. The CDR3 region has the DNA TGTGCCAGCGGGGACAGGGGGCTGAACACTGAAGCTTTCTTT. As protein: CASGDRGLNTEAFF.

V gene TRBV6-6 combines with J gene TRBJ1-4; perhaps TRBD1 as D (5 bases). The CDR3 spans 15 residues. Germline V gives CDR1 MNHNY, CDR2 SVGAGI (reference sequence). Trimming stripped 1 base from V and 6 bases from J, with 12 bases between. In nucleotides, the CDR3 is TGTGCCAGCAGTTACTTGGGGATAGGGGATGAAAAACTGTTTTTT. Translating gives CASSYLGIGDEKLFF.

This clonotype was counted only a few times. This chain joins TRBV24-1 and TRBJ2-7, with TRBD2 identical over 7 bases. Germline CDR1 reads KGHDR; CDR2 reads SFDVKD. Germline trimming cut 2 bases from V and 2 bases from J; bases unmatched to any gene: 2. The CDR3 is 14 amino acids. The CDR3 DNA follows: TGTGCCACCAGTGATTGGGACTACCCCTACGAGCAGTACTTC. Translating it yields CATSDWDYPYEQYF.

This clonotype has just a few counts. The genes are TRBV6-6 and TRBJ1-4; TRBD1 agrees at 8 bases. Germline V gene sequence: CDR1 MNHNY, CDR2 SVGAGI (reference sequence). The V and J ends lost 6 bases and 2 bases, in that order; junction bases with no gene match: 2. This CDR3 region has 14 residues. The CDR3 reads CASRQGGTNEKLFF. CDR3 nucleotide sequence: TGTGCCAGCAGACAGGGGGGGACTAATGAAAAACTGTTTTTT.

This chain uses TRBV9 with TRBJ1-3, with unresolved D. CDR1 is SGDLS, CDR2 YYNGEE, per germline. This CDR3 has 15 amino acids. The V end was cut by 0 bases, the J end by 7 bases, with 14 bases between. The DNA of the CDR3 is TGTGCCAGCAGCGTAGTCGAGGGTGCGCCGAACACCATATATTTT. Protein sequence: CASSVVEGAPNTIYF.

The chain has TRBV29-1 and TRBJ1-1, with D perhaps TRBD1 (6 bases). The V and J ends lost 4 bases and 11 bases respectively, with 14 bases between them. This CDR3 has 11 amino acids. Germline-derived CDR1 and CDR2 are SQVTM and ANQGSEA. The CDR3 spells CSVADGRGAFF. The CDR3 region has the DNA TGCAGCGTTGCTGACGGCAGGGGTGCTTTCTTT.